This T cell receptor (beta chain) came from a study of shared clonotypes between healthy human individuals. Study-level results: Genetic and exposure-history diversity was limited by the few donors.

In the case of this clone: Its cognate antigen is unknown. Other DNA sequences in the sample encode the same CDR3.

The protocol was immunoSEQ multiplex PCR, while the TCRdb copy is restricted to in-frame clones and leaves out a portion. Found here are hundreds of thousands of clones, about 96% of them singletons; the top ten hold about 0.21%. Positive CCR7 selection of CD45RO-negative cells yielded the naive CD8 cells, and terminally differentiated effector memory CD45RA+ cells were excluded. Germline CDR1 is SQVTM and CDR2 is ANQGSEA. After removal of 1 base from V and 2 bases from J, the junction contained 5 bases not matched to a gene. The CDR3 sequence is 14 residues long. This receptor was identified in a young man in good health. The gene calls are TRBV29-1 and TRBJ2-7, with 7 positions matching TRBD1. The sequencing sample was made of naive CD8+ T cells sorted from blood. DNA for the CDR3: TGCAGCGTTGAAGTTCCGGGACAGACCTACGAGCAGTACTTC. Its protein product is CSVEVPGQTYEQYF.